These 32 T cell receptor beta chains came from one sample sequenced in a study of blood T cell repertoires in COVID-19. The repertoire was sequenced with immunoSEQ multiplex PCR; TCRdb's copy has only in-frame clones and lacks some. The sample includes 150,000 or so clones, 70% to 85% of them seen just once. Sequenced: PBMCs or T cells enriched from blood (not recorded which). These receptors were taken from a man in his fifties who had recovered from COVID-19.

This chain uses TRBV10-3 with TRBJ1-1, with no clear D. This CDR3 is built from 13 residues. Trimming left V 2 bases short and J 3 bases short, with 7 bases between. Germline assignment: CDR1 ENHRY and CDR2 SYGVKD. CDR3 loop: CAISEMRDTEAFF. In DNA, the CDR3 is TGTGCCATCAGTGAGATGAGGGACACTGAAGCTTTCTTT.

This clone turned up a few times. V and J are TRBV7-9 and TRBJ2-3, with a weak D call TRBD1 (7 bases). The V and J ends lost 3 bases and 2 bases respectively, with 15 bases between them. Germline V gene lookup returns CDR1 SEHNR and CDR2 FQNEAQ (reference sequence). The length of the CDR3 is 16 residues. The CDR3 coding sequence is TGTGCCAGCAGCTTCAGGGGGGCCTCTCACACAGATACGCAGTATTTT. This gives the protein CASSFRGASHTDTQYF.

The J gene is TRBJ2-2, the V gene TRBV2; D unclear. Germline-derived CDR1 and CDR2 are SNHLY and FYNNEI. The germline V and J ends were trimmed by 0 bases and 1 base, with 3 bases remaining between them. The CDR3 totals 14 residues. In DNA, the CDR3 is TGTGCCAGCAGTGAAGCCGGGAACACCGGGGAGCTGTTTTTT. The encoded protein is CASSEAGNTGELFF.

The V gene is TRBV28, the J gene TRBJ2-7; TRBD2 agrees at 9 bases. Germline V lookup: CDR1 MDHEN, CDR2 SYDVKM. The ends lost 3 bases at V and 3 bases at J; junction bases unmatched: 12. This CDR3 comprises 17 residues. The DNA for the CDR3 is TGTGCCAGCAGTTTGCCAAGGGGGGAGCGGGGGGACTACGAGCAGTACTTC. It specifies CASSLPRGERGDYEQYF. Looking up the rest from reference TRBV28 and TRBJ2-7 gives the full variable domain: DVKVTQSSRYLVKRTGEKVFLECVQDMDHENMFWYRQDPGLGLRLIYFSYDVKMKEKGDIPEGYSVSREKKERFSLILESASTNQTSMYLCASSLPRGERGDYEQYFGPGTRLTVT.

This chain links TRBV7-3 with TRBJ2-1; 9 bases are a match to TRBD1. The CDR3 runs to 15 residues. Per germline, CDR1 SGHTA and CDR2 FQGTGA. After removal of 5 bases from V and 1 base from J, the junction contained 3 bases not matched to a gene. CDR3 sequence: CASSAGQGSYNEQFF. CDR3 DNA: TGTGCCAGCAGCGCCGGACAGGGGTCCTACAATGAGCAGTTCTTC.

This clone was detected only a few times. CDR3: CASAPGTDTYEQYF. Written as DNA, the CDR3 is TGTGCCAGCGCCCCGGGAACGGATACCTACGAGCAGTACTTC. This chain joins TRBV5-4 and TRBJ2-7; a possible D gene is TRBD2 (5 bases). Per germline, CDR1 SGHNT and CDR2 YYREEE (reference sequence). V lost 7 bases to trimming and J lost 2 bases, with 16 bases between them. CDR3 length: 14 amino acids. The full variable domain, in which reference TRBV5-4 and TRBJ2-7 provide the parts outside the CDR3, is ETGVTQSPTHLIKTRGQQVTLRCSSQSGHNTVSWYQQALGQGPQFIFQYYREEENGRGNFPPRFSGLQFPNYSSELNVNALELDDSALYLCASAPGTDTYEQYFGPGTRLTVT.

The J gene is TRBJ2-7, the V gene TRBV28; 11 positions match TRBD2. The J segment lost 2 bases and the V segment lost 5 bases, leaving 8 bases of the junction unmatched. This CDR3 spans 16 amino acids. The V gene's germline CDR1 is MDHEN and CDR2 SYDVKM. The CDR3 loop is CASSRRTSGLTYEQYF. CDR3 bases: TGTGCCAGCAGTCGGCGGACTAGCGGGTTAACCTACGAGCAGTACTTC.

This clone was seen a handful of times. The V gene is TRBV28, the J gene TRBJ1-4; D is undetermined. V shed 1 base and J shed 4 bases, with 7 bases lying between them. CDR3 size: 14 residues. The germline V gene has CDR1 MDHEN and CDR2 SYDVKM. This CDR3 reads CASSLLGSNEKLFF. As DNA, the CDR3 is TGTGCCAGCAGTTTATTGGGCAGTAATGAAAAACTGTTTTTT.

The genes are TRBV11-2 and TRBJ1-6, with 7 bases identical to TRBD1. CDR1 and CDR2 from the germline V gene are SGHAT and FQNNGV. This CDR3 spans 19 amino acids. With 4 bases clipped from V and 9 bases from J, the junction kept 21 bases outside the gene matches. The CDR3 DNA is TGTGCCAGCAGCTCCCGAGAGCCTAGGGACAGCAGGTTGGGTTCACCCCTCCACTTT. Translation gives CASSSREPRDSRLGSPLHF.

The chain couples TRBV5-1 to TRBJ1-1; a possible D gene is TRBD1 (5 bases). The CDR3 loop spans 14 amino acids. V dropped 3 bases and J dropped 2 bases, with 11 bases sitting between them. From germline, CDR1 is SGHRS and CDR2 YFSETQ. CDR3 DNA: TGCGCCAGCAGCTCCCTCGGGGGAAACACTGAAGCTTTCTTT. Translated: CASSSLGGNTEAFF. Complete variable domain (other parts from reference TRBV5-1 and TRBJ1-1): KAGVTQTPRYLIKTRGQQVTLSCSPISGHRSVSWYQQTPGQGLQFLFEYFSETQRNKGNFPGRFSGRQFSNSRSEMNVSTLELGDSALYLCASSSLGGNTEAFFGQGTRLTVV.

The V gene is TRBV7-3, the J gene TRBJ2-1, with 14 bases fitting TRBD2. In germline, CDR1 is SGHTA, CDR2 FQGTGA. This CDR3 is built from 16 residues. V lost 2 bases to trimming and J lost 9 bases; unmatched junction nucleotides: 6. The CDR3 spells CASSLLTSGGVGEQFF. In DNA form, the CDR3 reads TGTGCCAGCAGCTTATTGACTAGCGGGGGGGTAGGTGAGCAGTTCTTC.

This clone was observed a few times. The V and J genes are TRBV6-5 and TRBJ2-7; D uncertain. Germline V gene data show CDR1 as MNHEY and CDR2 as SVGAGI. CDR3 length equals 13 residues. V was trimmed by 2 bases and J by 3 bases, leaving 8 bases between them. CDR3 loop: CASSYGQNYEQYF. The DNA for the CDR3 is TGTGCCAGCAGTTACGGTCAGAACTACGAGCAGTACTTC.

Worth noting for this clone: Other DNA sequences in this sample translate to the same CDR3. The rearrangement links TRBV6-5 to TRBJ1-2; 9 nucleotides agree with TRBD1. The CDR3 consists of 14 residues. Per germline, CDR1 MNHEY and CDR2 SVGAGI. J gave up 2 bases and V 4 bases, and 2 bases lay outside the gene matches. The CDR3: CASSSGTGNYGYTF. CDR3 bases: TGTGCCAGCAGTTCTGGGACAGGGAACTATGGCTACACCTTC.

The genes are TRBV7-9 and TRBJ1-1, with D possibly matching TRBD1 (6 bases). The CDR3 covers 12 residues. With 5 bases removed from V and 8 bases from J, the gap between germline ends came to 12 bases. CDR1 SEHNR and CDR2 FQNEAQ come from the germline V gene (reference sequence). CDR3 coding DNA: TGTGCCAGCAGCCCTTGGACAGAAGAAGCTTTCTTT. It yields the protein CASSPWTEEAFF. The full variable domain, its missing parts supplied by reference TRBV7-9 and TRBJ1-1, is DTGVSQNPRHKITKRGQNVTFRCDPISEHNRLYWYRQTLGQGPEFLTYFQNEAQLEKSRLLSDRFSAERPKGSFSTLEIQRTEQGDSAMYLCASSPWTEEAFFGQGTRLTVV.

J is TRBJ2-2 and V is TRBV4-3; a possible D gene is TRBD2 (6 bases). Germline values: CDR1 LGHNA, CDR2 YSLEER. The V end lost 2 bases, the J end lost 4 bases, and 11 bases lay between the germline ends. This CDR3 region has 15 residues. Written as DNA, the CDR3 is TGCGCCAGCAGCCAATCGGGCGGGATCACCGGGGAGCTGTTTTTT. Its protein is CASSQSGGITGELFF.

CDR3 sequence (DNA): TGTGCCAGCAGTGAAACCACCGGGACAGGGCGACGGGCTTTCTTT. Its translation is CASSETTGTGRRAFF. This rearrangement joins TRBV2 to TRBJ1-1; TRBD1 aligns across 9 bases. From germline, CDR1 is SNHLY and CDR2 FYNNEI. The V and J ends lost 2 bases and 11 bases, in that order; junction bases with no gene match: 12. CDR3 length: 15 amino acids. The whole variable domain, filled in from reference TRBV2 and TRBJ1-1, reads EPEVTQTPSHQVTQMGQEVILRCVPISNHLYFYWYRQILGQKVEFLVSFYNNEISEKSEIFDDQFSVERPDGSNFTLKIRSTKLEDSAMYFCASSETTGTGRRAFFGQGTRLTVV.

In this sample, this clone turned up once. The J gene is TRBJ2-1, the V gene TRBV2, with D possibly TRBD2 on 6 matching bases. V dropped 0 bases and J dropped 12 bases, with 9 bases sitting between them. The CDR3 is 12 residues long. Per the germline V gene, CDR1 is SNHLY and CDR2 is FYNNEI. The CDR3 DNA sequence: TGTGCCAGCAGTGAAGCGGCACTAGCGCAGTTCTTC. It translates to CASSEAALAQFF.

CDR3 region: CASSQDPSGESTDTQYF. The CDR3 DNA is TGTGCCAGCAGCCAAGATCCGTCGGGAGAAAGCACAGATACGCAGTATTTT. The V and J genes are TRBV4-2 and TRBJ2-3; the D gene is possibly TRBD2 (6 bases). Between the trimmed V and J ends, which lost 0 bases and 0 bases, there was a span of 13 bases. The CDR3 spans 17 residues. Germline V lookup: CDR1 LGHNA, CDR2 YNFKEQ.

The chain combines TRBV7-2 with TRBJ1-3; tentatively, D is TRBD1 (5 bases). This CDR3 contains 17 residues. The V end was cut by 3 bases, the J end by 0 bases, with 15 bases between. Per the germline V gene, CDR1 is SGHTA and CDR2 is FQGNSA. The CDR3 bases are TGTGCCAGCAGCTTGCCAGGGCTTTACCTCTCTGGAAACACCATATATTTT. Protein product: CASSLPGLYLSGNTIYF.

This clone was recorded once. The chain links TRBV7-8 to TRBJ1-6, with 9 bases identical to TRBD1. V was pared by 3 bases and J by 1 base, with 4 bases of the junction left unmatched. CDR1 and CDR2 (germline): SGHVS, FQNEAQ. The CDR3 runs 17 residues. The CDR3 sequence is CASSLRDRASYNSPLHF. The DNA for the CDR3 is TGTGCCAGCAGCTTGCGGGACAGGGCTTCCTATAATTCACCCCTCCACTTT.

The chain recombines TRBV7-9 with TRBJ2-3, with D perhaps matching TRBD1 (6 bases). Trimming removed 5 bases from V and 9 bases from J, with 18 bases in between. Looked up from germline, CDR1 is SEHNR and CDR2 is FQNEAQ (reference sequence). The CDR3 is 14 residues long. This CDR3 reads CASSPGTFGVTQYF. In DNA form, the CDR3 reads TGTGCCAGCAGCCCTGGGACATTCGGGGTAACGCAGTATTTT. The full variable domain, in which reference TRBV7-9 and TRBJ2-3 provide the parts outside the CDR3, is DTGVSQNPRHKITKRGQNVTFRCDPISEHNRLYWYRQTLGQGPEFLTYFQNEAQLEKSRLLSDRFSAERPKGSFSTLEIQRTEQGDSAMYLCASSPGTFGVTQYFGPGTRLTVL.

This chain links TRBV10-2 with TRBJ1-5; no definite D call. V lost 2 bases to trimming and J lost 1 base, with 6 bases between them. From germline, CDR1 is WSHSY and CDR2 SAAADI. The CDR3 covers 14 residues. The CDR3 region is CASSEIQSNQPQHF. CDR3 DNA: TGCGCCAGCAGTGAGATTCAGAGCAATCAGCCCCAGCATTTT.

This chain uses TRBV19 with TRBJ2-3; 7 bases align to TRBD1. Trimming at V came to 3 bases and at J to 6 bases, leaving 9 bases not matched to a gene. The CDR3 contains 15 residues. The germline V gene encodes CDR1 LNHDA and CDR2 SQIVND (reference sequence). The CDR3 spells CASSIHRGRTDTQYF. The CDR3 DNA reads TGTGCCAGTAGTATTCACAGGGGAAGGACGGATACGCAGTATTTT.

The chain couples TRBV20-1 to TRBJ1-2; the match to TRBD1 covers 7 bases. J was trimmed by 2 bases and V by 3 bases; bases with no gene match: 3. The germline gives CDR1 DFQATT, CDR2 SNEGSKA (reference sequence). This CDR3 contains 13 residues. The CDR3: CSASEGANYGYTF. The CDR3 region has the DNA TGCAGTGCTAGTGAGGGGGCGAACTATGGCTACACCTTC.

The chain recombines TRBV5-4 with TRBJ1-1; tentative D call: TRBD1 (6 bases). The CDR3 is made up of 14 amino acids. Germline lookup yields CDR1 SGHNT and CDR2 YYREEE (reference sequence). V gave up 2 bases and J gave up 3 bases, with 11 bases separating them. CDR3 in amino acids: CASSFGGADTEAFF. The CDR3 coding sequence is TGTGCCAGCAGCTTCGGGGGGGCGGACACTGAAGCTTTCTTT.

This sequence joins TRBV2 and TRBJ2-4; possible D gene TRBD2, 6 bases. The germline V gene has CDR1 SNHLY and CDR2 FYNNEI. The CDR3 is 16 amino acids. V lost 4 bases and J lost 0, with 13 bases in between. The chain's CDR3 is CASSASVNLAKNIQYF. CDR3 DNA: TGTGCCAGCAGTGCTAGCGTCAACCTAGCCAAAAACATTCAGTACTTC.

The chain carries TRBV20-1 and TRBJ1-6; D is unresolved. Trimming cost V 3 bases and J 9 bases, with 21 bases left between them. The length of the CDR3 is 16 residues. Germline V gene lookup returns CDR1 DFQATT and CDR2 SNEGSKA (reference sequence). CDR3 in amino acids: CSASNTEDFLGSPLHF. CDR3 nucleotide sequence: TGCAGTGCTAGTAATACCGAGGACTTTCTAGGTTCACCCCTCCACTTT.

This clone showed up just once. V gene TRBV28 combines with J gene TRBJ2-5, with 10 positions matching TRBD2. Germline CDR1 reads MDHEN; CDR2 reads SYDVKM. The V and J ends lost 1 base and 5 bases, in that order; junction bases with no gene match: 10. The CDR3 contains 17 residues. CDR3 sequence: CASSLSSGGARSETQYF. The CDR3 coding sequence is TGTGCCAGCAGTTTATCCAGCGGGGGGGCCCGGAGTGAGACCCAGTACTTC.

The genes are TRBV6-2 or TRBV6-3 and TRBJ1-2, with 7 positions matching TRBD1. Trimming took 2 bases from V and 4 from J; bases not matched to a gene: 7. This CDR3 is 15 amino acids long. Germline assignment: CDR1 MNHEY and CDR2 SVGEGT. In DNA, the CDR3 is TGTGCCAGCAGTTACGGGGGACAGAGTATCTATGGCTACACCTTC. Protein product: CASSYGGQSIYGYTF.

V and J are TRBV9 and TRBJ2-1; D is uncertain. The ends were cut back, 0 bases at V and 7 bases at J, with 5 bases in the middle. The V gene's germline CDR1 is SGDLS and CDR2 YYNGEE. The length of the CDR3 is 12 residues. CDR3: CASSVAFNEQFF. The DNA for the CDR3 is TGTGCCAGCAGCGTAGCCTTTAATGAGCAGTTCTTC.

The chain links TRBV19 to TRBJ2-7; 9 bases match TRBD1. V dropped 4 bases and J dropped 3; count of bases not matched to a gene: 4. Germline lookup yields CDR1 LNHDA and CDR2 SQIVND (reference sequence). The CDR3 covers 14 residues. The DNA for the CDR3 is TGTGCCAGTAGTAAGACAGGGGGAGTCTACGAGCAGTACTTC. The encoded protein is CASSKTGGVYEQYF. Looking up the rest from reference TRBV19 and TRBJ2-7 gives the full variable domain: DGGITQSPKYLFRKEGQNVTLSCEQNLNHDAMYWYRQDPGQGLRLIYYSQIVNDFQKGDIAEGYSVSREKKESFPLTVTSAQKNPTAFYLCASSKTGGVYEQYFGPGTRLTVT.

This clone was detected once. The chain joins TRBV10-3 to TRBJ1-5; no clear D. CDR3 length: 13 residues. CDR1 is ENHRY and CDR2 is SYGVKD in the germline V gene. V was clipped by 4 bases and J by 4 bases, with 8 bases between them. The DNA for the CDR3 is TGTGCCATCAGTGTTGCGGAAAATCAGCCCCAGCATTTT. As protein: CAISVAENQPQHF.